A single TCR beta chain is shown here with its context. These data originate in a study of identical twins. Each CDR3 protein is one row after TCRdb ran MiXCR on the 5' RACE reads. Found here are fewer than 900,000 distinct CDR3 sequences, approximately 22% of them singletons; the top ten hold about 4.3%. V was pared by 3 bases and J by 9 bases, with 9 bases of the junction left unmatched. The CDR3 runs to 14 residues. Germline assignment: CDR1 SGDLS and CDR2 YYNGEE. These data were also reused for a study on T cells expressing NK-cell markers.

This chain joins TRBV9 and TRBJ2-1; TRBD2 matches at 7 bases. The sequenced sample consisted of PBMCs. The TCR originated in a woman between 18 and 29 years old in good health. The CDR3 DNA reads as TGTGCCAGCAGCGCTCACTCGGGGGGTGTTGAGCAGTTCTTC. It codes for CASSAHSGGVEQFF.